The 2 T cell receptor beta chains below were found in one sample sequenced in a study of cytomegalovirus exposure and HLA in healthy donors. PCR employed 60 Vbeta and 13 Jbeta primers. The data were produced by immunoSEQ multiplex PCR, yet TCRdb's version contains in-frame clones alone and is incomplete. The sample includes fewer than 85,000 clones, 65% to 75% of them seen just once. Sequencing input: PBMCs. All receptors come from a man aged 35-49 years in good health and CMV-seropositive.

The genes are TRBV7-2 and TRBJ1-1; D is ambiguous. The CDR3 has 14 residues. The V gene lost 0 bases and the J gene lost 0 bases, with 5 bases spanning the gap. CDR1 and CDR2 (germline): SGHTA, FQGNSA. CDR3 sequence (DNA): TGTGCCAGCAGCTTAGCGGCAATGAACACTGAAGCTTTCTTT. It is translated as CASSLAAMNTEAFF.

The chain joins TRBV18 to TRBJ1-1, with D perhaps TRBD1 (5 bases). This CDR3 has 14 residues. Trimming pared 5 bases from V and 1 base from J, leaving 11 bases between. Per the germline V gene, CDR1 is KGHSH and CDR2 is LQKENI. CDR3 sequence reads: CASSVLQENTEAFF. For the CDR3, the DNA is TGTGCCAGCTCAGTTTTACAGGAGAACACTGAAGCTTTCTTT.